This paragraph reports one T cell receptor (beta chain). V lost 4 bases and J lost 4, with 19 bases in between. Looked up from germline, CDR1 is LNHDA and CDR2 is SQIVND (reference sequence). This CDR3 comprises 16 residues. This sample was taken from a study of blood T cell repertoires in COVID-19. Study-level information: Acute and convalescent COVID-19 specimens originated in the United States, Italy and Spain.

In the source study's methods: By means of reference gene primer amplification, nucleated cell counts were estimated. The repertoire was sequenced with immunoSEQ multiplex PCR; TCRdb's copy has only in-frame clones and lacks some. The V and J calls and clone size come from that table; D and trimming were worked out from the DNA. The table lists around 250,000 clones, about nine tenths of them singletons, with roughly 5.8% in the top ten. The genes are TRBV19 and TRBJ1-1; maybe TRBD1 (6 bases). The clonotype comes from a man aged 55 to 70 with acute or convalescent COVID-19. The sequenced material came from peripheral blood. Written as DNA, the CDR3 is TGTGCCAGTAGTACACCCCTGTTAGGGGGTCGCACTGAAGCTTTCTTT. Its translation is CASSTPLLGGRTEAFF. Looking up the rest from reference TRBV19 and TRBJ1-1 gives the full variable domain: DGGITQSPKYLFRKEGQNVTLSCEQNLNHDAMYWYRQDPGQGLRLIYYSQIVNDFQKGDIAEGYSVSREKKESFPLTVTSAQKNPTAFYLCASSTPLLGGRTEAFFGQGTRLTVV.